The T cell receptor beta chain under discussion was sequenced for a study of T cell changes during pregnancy in multiple sclerosis. Produced via immunoSEQ multiplex PCR; TCRdb's table is partial and in-frame only. The sample has approximately 40,000 clones; 88% are singletons. CDR1 is SGHVS, CDR2 FNYEAQ, per germline. Trimming took 3 bases from V and 0 from J, leaving 16 bases between them. The CDR3 has 17 amino acids. The sequenced sample was CD4+ T cells from peripheral blood mononuclear cells, obtained in the second trimester of pregnancy. The chain recombines TRBV7-6 with TRBJ2-3; D might be TRBD1 (6 bases). The receptor was derived from a female donor with multiple sclerosis, enrolled in a pregnancy study. The CDR3 loop is CASSFGTTGPSTDTQYF. The CDR3 DNA follows: TGTGCCAGCAGCTTCGGGACAACAGGCCCTAGCACAGATACGCAGTATTTT. The variable domain in full, completed from reference TRBV7-6 and TRBJ2-3, reads GAGVSQSPRYKVTKRGQDVALRCDPISGHVSLYWYRQALGQGPEFLTYFNYEAQQDKSGLPNDRFSAERPEGSISTLTIQRTEQRDSAMYRCASSFGTTGPSTDTQYFGPGTRLTVL.